The entry that follows covers one T cell receptor (beta chain) sequence. The table came from immunoSEQ multiplex PCR; TCRdb's copy has only in-frame clones and leaves some out. Here the sample spans some 120,000 clones, roughly 90% being singletons. The data stem from a study of blood T cell repertoires in COVID-19. Trimming took 6 bases from V and 12 from J; bases not matched to a gene: 13. This CDR3 spans 14 amino acids. The germline V gene has CDR1 MGHRA and CDR2 YSYEKL. The chain links TRBV4-1 to TRBJ2-3; 9 bases match TRBD1. This receptor was identified in a man in his sixties with COVID-19, enrolled during active disease. The sample comprised peripheral blood. CDR3 coding DNA: TGCGCCAGCAGTCATCTAAACGCGGGACAGGGCCAGTATTTT. Amino acid sequence: CASSHLNAGQGQYF.